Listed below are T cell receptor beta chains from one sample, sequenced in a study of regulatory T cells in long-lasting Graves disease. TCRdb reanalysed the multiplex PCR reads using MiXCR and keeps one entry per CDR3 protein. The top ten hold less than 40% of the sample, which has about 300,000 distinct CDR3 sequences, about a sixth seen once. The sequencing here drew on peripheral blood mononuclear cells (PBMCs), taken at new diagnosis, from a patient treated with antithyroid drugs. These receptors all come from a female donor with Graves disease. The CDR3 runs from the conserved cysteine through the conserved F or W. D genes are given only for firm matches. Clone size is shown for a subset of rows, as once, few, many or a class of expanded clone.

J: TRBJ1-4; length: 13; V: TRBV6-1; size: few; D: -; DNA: TGTGCCAGCAGCCCTGGGAGGGTCGAAAAACTGTTTTTT; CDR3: CASSPGRVEKLFF
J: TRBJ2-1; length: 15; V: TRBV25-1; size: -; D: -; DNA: TGTGCCAGCAGTGAATACGGGAGCTCCTACAATGAGCAGTTCTTC; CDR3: CASSEYGSSYNEQFF
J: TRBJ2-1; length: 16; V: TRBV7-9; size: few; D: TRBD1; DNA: TGTGCCAGCAGCTTAGGTTTAGGACAGGGAGCGAATGAGCAGTTCTTC; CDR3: CASSLGLGQGANEQFF
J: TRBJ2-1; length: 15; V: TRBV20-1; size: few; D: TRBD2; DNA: TGCAGTGCTAAACCGGGACTAACAACTTACAATGAGCAGTTCTTC; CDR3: CSAKPGLTTYNEQFF
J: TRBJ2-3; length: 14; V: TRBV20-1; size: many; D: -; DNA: TGCAGTGCTAGTAGTACCGGGGGCACAGATACGCAGTATTTT; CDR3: CSASSTGGTDTQYF
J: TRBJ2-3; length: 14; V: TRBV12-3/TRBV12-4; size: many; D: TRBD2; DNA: TGTGCCAGCAGTCCCGGACTAGCTTCAGATACGCAGTATTTT; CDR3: CASSPGLASDTQYF
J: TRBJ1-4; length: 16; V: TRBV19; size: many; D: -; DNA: TGTGCCAGCTACCCTTCCAGACAGGCTCGGGAAGAAAAACTGTTTTTT; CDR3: CASYPSRQAREEKLFF
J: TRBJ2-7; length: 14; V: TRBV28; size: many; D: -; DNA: TGTGCCAGCAATCGTAGGCTCGGGGTCTACGAGCAGTACTTC; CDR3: CASNRRLGVYEQYF
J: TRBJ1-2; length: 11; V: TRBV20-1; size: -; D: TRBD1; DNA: TGCAGTGCTCGAGGGACAGGGCCGAACCCCTTC; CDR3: CSARGTGPNPF
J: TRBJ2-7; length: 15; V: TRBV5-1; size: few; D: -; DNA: TGCGCCAGCAGCTTGGTGGGGTCAAGCTCCTACGAGCAGTACTTC; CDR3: CASSLVGSSSYEQYF
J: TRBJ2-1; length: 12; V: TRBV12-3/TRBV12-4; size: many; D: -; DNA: TGTGCCAGCAGTTTATGGAGTGGGGAGCAGTTCTTC; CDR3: CASSLWSGEQFF
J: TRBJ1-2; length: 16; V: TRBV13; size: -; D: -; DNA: TGTGCCAGCAGCCCACCGTCGACAGCAGCTAACTATGGCTACACCTTC; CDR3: CASSPPSTAANYGYTF
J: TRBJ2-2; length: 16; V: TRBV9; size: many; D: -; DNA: TGTGCCAGCAGCCCCAAAGGCTGGTGGGACACCGGGGAGCTGTTTTTT; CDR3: CASSPKGWWDTGELFF
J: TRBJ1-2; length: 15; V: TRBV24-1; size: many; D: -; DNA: TGTGCCACCAGTGATCCAACAGGCCCCAACTATGGCTACACCTTC; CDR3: CATSDPTGPNYGYTF
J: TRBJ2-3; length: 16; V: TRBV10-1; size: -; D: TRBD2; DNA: TGCGCCAGCAGCCGACTAGCGGGAGGGCCTATAGATACGCAGTATTTT; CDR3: CASSRLAGGPIDTQYF
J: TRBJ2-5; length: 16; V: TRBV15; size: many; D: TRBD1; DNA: TGTGCCACCAGCTTGCGGGACAGGGGCCTCAGAGAGACCCAGTACTTC; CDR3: CATSLRDRGLRETQYF
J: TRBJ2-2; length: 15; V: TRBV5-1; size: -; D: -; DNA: TGCGCCAGCTCCATGGGAGGAACGAACACCGGGGAGCTGTTTTTT; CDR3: CASSMGGTNTGELFF
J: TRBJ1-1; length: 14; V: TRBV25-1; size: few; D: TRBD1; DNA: TGTGCCAGCAGTTACTCAGGGGGCGGGGGGGAAGCTTTCTTT; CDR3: CASSYSGGGGEAFF
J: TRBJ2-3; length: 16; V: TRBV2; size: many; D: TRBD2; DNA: TGTGCCAGCAGTGGGGGAGCGGGGTTACCGTCGGATACGCAGTATTTT; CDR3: CASSGGAGLPSDTQYF
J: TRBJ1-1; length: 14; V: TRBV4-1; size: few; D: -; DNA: TGCGCCAGCAGCCAACATCCGGGGACGGCTTCAGGTTTCTTT; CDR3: CASSQHPGTASGFF
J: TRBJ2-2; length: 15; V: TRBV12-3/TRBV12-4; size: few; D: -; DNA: TGTGCCAGCAGCCCTGGACTGCGGGGCACCGGGGAGCTGTTTTTT; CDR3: CASSPGLRGTGELFF
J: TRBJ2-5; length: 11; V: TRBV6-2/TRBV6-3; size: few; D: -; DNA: TGTGCCAGCACTTCGGCCAGGAACCTCTACTTC; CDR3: CASTSARNLYF
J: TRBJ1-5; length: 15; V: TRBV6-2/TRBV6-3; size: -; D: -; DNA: TGTGCCAGCATTTCGGTCCAGGATAGCAATCAGCCCCAGCATTTT; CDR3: CASISVQDSNQPQHF
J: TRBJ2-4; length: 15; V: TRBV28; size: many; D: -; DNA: TGTGCCAGCAGTTTTTGGAGCCCAGCCAAAAACATTCAGTACTTC; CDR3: CASSFWSPAKNIQYF
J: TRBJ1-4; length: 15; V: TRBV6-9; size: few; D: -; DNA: TGTGCCAGCAGTTACAGAGGGGCGACTAATGAAAAACTGTTTTTT; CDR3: CASSYRGATNEKLFF
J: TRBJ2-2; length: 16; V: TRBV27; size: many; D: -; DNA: TGTGCCAGCAACCCTAGGGGATTCATTCCGTCCGGGGAGCTGTTTTTT; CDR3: CASNPRGFIPSGELFF
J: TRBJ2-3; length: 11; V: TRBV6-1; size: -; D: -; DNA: TGTGCCAGCAGTAGGACGGGTACGCAGTATTTT; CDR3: CASSRTGTQYF
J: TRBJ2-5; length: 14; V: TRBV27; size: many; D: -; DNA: TGTGCCAGCAGTTTAGGTCACAGATATGGTACCCAGTACTTC; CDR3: CASSLGHRYGTQYF
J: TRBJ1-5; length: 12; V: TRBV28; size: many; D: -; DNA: TGTGCCAGCAGTTCCCCCTTCGGGCCCCAGCATTTT; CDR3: CASSSPFGPQHF
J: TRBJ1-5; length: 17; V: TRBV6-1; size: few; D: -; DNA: TGTGCCAGCAGTCAACAGGCGATTGGGGATAGCAATCAGCCCCAGCATTTT; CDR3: CASSQQAIGDSNQPQHF
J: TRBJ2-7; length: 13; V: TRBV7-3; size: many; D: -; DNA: TGTGCCAGCAGCTTAGACACTCTGCGGGAGCAGTACTTC; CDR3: CASSLDTLREQYF
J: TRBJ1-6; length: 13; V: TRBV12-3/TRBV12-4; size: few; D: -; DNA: TGTGCCAGCAGTGCCAGGAGCGATTCACCCCTCCACTTT; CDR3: CASSARSDSPLHF
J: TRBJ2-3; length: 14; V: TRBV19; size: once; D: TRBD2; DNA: TGTGCCAGTAGTAACGGGAGGGCCTGGGATACGCAGTATTTT; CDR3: CASSNGRAWDTQYF
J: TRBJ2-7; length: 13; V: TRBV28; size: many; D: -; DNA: TGTGCCAGCAGGTGGGGAGAACTCTACGAGCAGTACTTC; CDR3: CASRWGELYEQYF
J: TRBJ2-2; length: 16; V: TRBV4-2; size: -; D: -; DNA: TGTGCCAGCAGCCCAAATGGAGAATTGAGCACCGGGGAGCTGTTTTTT; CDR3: CASSPNGELSTGELFF
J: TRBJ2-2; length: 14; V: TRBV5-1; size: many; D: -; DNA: TGCGCCAGCAGGCCTAGTCCGGGCACCGGGGAGCTGTTTTTT; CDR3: CASRPSPGTGELFF
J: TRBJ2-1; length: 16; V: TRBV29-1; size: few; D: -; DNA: TGCAGCGTTGAAGAAGGGCAGGAAGGGGGACACAATGAGCAGTTCTTC; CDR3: CSVEEGQEGGHNEQFF
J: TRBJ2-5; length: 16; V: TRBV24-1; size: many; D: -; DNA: TGTGCCACCAGTGATTCGCCTGGACAGCTCCAAGAGACCCAGTACTTC; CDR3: CATSDSPGQLQETQYF
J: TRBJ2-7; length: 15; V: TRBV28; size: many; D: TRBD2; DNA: TGTGCCAGCAGTTTACCTAGCGGGGAGCAAGGCGAGCAGTACTTC; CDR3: CASSLPSGEQGEQYF
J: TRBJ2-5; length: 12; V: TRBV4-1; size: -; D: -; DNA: TGCGCCAGCAGCGCAGAGCCGGAGGCCCAGTACTTC; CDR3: CASSAEPEAQYF
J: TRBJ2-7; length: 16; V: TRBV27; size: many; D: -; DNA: TGTGCCAGCAGTTTATATTACGGGGGACATTACTACGAGCAGTACTTC; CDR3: CASSLYYGGHYYEQYF
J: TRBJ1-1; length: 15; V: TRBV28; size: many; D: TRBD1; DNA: TGTGCCAGCAGGCCAACAGGGGAGGTTAACACTGAAGCTTTCTTT; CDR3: CASRPTGEVNTEAFF
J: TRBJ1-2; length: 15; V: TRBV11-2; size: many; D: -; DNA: TGTGCCAGCAGCTTAGATTCCGGGCCCAACTATGGCTACACCTTC; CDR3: CASSLDSGPNYGYTF